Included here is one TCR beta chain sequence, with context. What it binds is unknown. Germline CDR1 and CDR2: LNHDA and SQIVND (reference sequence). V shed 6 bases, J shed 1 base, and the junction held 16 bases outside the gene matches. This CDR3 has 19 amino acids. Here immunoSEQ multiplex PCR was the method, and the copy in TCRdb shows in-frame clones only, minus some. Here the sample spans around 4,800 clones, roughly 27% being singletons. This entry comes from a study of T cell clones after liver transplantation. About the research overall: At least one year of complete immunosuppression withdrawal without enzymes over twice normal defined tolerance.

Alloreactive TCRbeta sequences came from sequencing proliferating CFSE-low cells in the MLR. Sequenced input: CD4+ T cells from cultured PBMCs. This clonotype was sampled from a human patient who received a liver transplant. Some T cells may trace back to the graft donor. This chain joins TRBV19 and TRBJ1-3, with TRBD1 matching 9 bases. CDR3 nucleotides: TGTGCCAGTAGACCCACACCCGGGACAGGGATGGGGTCTGGAAACACCATATATTTT. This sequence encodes CASRPTPGTGMGSGNTIYF.